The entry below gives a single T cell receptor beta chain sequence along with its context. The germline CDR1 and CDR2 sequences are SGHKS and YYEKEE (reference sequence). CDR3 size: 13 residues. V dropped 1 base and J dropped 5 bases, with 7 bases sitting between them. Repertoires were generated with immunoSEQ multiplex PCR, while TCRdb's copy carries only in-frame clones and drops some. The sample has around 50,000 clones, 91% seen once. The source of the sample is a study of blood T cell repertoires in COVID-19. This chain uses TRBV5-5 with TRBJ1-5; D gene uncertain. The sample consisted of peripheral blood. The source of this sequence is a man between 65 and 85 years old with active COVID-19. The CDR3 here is CASSLQDDQPQHF. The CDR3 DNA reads TGTGCCAGCAGCTTGCAGGATGATCAGCCCCAGCATTTT.